The rows below give T cell receptor beta chains drawn from one sample of a study of cytomegalovirus exposure and HLA in healthy donors. Method: immunoSEQ multiplex PCR; TCRdb's copy keeps in-frame clones and lacks some. The sample consists of about 140,000 clones, around 75% of them appearing once. Material for sequencing was PBMCs. Every receptor here comes from a female donor in good health and CMV-seronegative. Both conserved end residues are part of each CDR3.

v_gene: TRBV28; CDR3aa: CASSSLEGEYNEQFF
v_gene: TRBV5-8; CDR3aa: CASSLGRETQYF
v_gene: TRBV7-9; CDR3aa: CASSLEGAENEKLFF
v_gene: TRBV28; CDR3aa: CATLDRGPQAQHF
v_gene: TRBV28; CDR3aa: CASSLAGDTEAFF
v_gene: TRBV18; CDR3aa: CASSPPSSGSFHEQYF
v_gene: TRBV25-1; CDR3aa: CASSEFGSGSVHEQYF
v_gene: TRBV11-3; CDR3aa: CASSLRTGGGELFF
v_gene: TRBV27; CDR3aa: CASRTGTSFNEQYF
v_gene: TRBV19; CDR3aa: CASSIPGDPPEQYF
v_gene: TRBV6-6; CDR3aa: CASNVGGTGRDEQYF
v_gene: TRBV9; CDR3aa: CASSVEGGSDYNEQFF
v_gene: TRBV7-2; CDR3aa: CASSLAPSGRETQYF
v_gene: TRBV7-8; CDR3aa: CASSLRPADSYNEQFF
v_gene: TRBV29-1; CDR3aa: CSVDGGDLTGELFF
v_gene: TRBV7-6; CDR3aa: CASSYETSATYNEQFF
v_gene: TRBV12-5; CDR3aa: CASGLDKTGTANTEAFF
v_gene: TRBV19; CDR3aa: CASSIGTGWTEAFF
v_gene: TRBV5-1; CDR3aa: CASSLDRGKVTDTQYF
v_gene: TRBV27; CDR3aa: CASQGLAGGYTQYF
v_gene: TRBV5-1; CDR3aa: CASSLTGVYEQYF
v_gene: TRBV7-9; CDR3aa: CASSQLAGEQFF
v_gene: TRBV5-4; CDR3aa: CASSLAGQGGYEQYF
v_gene: TRBV7-9; CDR3aa: CASSLGTVTLTEQYF
v_gene: TRBV5-1; CDR3aa: CASSLPGTSGSSSREQYF
v_gene: TRBV5-1; CDR3aa: CASSPRQSGANVLTF
v_gene: TRBV4-2; CDR3aa: CASSHLAGGYYEQYF
v_gene: TRBV18; CDR3aa: CASSAGDSYEQYF
v_gene: TRBV11-3; CDR3aa: CASSFEMNTEAFF
v_gene: TRBV7-2; CDR3aa: CASSPWTGSYEQYF
v_gene: TRBV4-2; CDR3aa: CASSVGQGFDEAFF
v_gene: TRBV10-3; CDR3aa: CAISESGAEAFF
v_gene: TRBV28; CDR3aa: CASSPTGFRTGELFF
v_gene: TRBV29-1; CDR3aa: CSVATRGKTHNEQFF
v_gene: TRBV5-1; CDR3aa: CASSLVGQGAYNEQFF
v_gene: TRBV7-2; CDR3aa: CASSLGRSSYEQYF
v_gene: TRBV4-1; CDR3aa: CASSQDKGDEQFF